This T cell receptor beta chain emerged from a study of T cell repertoires in cytomegalovirus infection. About the study: CMV infection and matching HLA type were both indicated by public TCR beta signatures.

One entry per CDR3 protein, called by TCRdb with MiXCR from the reads. The table records 700,000 to 850,000 distinct CDR3 sequences, 32% of them present only once. General study results and limits: HLA-C-restricted, CMV-specific TCR beta clonotypes were dominant ex vivo.

This clonotype has only a few counts. The antigen remains undetermined. This specimen consisted of cultured CD8+ T cells from PBMCs, obtained from culture after CMV antigen stimulation. This sequence was found in a human donor in good health (CMV status not recorded). Some clones in this sample may be carry-over from other donors' samples.

The CDR3 loop reads CASSQKGPREAFF. The CDR3, as DNA: TGCGCCAGCAGCCAAAAGGGGCCTAGGGAAGCTTTCTTT. This chain connects TRBV4-1 to TRBJ1-1; D possibly corresponds to TRBD1 (5 bases). Deletions cut 2 bases from V and 8 bases from J, with 12 bases between. The CDR3 consists of 13 residues. CDR1 and CDR2 from the germline V gene are MGHRA and YSYEKL.